This is a list of T cell receptor beta chains from one sample in a study of PD-L1 blockade in urothelial cancer. Measured with immunoSEQ multiplex PCR; TCRdb has only the in-frame clones, and not every one. This sample has 45,000 to 55,000 clones; about four fifths occur once, and the top ten carry 1% to 1.5%. This specimen was PBMCs, taken around atezolizumab (anti-PD-L1) treatment. The receptors derive from a man aged 45-65 years with urothelial cancer. CDR3s include the opening cysteine and the closing phenylalanine or tryptophan. Fields, in order: V gene, J gene, clone size, D gene, CDR3 length, CDR3 DNA, CDR3 protein. D genes are given only for firm matches. Clone size is not always given. Where it is, it says once, few, many or a class for expanded clones.

TRBV7-7	TRBJ2-1	-	-	13	TGTGCTAGCAGCCCGGGACTTAATAATGAGCAGTTCTTC	CASSPGLNNEQFF
TRBV4-1	TRBJ1-3	-	TRBD1	22	TGCGCCAGCAGCCATAGGGGTCTGACAGGGCCGCGACGGATGAACTCTGGAAACACCATATATTTT	CASSHRGLTGPRRMNSGNTIYF
TRBV11-2	TRBJ2-7	once	TRBD1	15	TGTGCCAGCAGCTCTCCCGGACAGGGCATTTACGAGCAGTACTTC	CASSSPGQGIYEQYF
TRBV11-2	TRBJ1-2	once	-	14	TGTGCCAGCAGCTTAGGAGGGTCGCAGTATGGCTACACCTTC	CASSLGGSQYGYTF
TRBV6-6	TRBJ2-1	-	-	15	TGTGCCAGCAGTTACACACGTCCGGGTAACAATGAGCAGTTCTTC	CASSYTRPGNNEQFF
TRBV18	TRBJ2-1	few	-	15	TGTGCCAGCTCACCTGTAATGGCGGCCTACAATGAGCAGTTCTTC	CASSPVMAAYNEQFF
TRBV10-3	TRBJ1-5	-	-	13	TGTGCCATCAGTCCAAAGCCCAGGGAGCCCCAGCATTTT	CAISPKPREPQHF
TRBV7-9	TRBJ2-1	-	TRBD2	16	TGTGCCAGCAGCATTAGCGGGGGGAGCTCCTACAATGAGCAGTTCTTC	CASSISGGSSYNEQFF
TRBV9	TRBJ2-7	few	TRBD2	14	TGTGCCAGCAGCCTTGGACTAGCCCCATACGAGCAGTACTTC	CASSLGLAPYEQYF
TRBV7-9	TRBJ1-1	-	-	14	TGTGCCAGCAGCTTAGCGCACGGGACAACGGAAGCTTTCTTT	CASSLAHGTTEAFF
TRBV9	TRBJ2-3	-	-	13	TGTGCCAGCAGCGTACTAGTCCCAGATACGCAGTATTTT	CASSVLVPDTQYF
TRBV7-2	TRBJ1-2	-	TRBD1	15	TGTGCCAGCAGCTACCAGGGACAGGGGATGGATGGCTACACCTTC	CASSYQGQGMDGYTF
TRBV11-2	TRBJ2-7	-	-	13	TGTGCCAGCAGCTCTCAGCCCGGAGTGGAGCAGTACTTC	CASSSQPGVEQYF
TRBV7-3	TRBJ2-5	-	TRBD2	14	TGTGCCAGCAGCAAGAGCGGGGGGAAAGAGACCCAGTACTTC	CASSKSGGKETQYF
TRBV30	TRBJ1-1	-	-	17	TGTGCCTGGAGTGTAATCCCCCCTGGGCCCCTTAACACTGAAGCTTTCTTT	CAWSVIPPGPLNTEAFF
TRBV21-1	TRBJ2-3	-	-	15	TGTGCCAGCATCGGGTTAAGGGGGTTACAAGATACGCAGTATTTT	CASIGLRGLQDTQYF
TRBV6-1	TRBJ1-2	-	-	17	TGTGCCAGCAGTGAAGCGGGCAGGGTGTCGGCTAACTATGGCTACACCTTC	CASSEAGRVSANYGYTF
TRBV29-1	TRBJ2-7	-	-	14	TGCAGCGTTGCCGGGGGATCGACGGCATACGAGCAGTACTTC	CSVAGGSTAYEQYF